These 7 T cell receptor beta chains were sequenced from one sample in a study of blood T cells in healthy people across ages. Next came a second PCR, run for about 7 to 12 cycles, which used a sample-barcoded 5' primer along with a J-beta primer mix. TCRdb re-analysed the 5' RACE reads in MiXCR, keeping a single row per CDR3 protein. The sample lists some 550,000 distinct CDR3 sequences; around half were seen once. Material: blood. The receptors come from a man older than 75 in good health.

The V call is TRBV20-1, the J call TRBJ2-3; TRBD2 matches 7 bases. Germline V gene sequence: CDR1 DFQATT, CDR2 SNEGSKA (reference sequence). Germline trimming cut 3 bases from V and 2 bases from J; bases unmatched to any gene: 2. The CDR3 loop spans 13 amino acids. CDR3 bases: TGCAGTGCTAGCCTAGCGGTCACAGATACGCAGTATTTT. Its translation: CSASLAVTDTQYF.

The chain links TRBV14 to TRBJ2-1; D may be TRBD1 (6 bases). V lost 1 base and J 11 bases, leaving 21 bases between the germline ends. Per the germline V gene, CDR1 is SGHDN and CDR2 is FVKESK. The CDR3 contains 16 residues. The CDR3 sequence: CASSQGRGNEPLKQFF. The DNA for the CDR3 is TGTGCCAGCAGCCAAGGCAGGGGAAACGAGCCCCTTAAGCAGTTCTTC.

There are a few counts of this clonotype. The chain carries TRBV9 and TRBJ2-2, with D possibly matching TRBD1 (5 bases). Germline V gives CDR1 SGDLS, CDR2 YYNGEE. The CDR3 spans 15 residues. The V and J ends lost 0 bases and 3 bases respectively, with 9 bases between them. The CDR3 DNA follows: TGTGCCAGCAGCGTAGGAATAGGGGACACCGGGGAGCTGTTTTTT. It codes for CASSVGIGDTGELFF.

This clonotype was seen a handful of times. This chain connects TRBV24-1 to TRBJ2-7; the match to TRBD2 covers 9 bases. The V gene's germline CDR1 is KGHDR and CDR2 SFDVKD. J gave up 0 bases and V 4 bases, and 3 bases lay outside the gene matches. The CDR3 runs 15 residues. The CDR3 DNA sequence: TGTGCCACCAGTGAGGCTAGCGGGAACTCCTACGAGCAGTACTTC. This translates into CATSEASGNSYEQYF.

The chain joins TRBV5-6 to TRBJ2-1; the match to TRBD2 covers 10 bases. The end of the DNA aligns better with TRBJ2-7, so the J call may be wrong. In germline, CDR1 is SGHDT, CDR2 YYEEEE. This CDR3 has 16 amino acids. CDR3 region: CASSLRLAGSYNEQYF. CDR3 DNA: TGTGCCAGCAGCCTGCGACTAGCGGGCTCCTACAATGAGCAGTACTTC.

Notes on this clonotype: One end of the junction does not line up with germline, which may come from a read error. V gene TRBV7-6 combines with J gene TRBJ2-3, with D maybe TRBD1 (6 bases). The CDR3 covers 16 residues. The germline V gene has CDR1 SGHVS and CDR2 FNYEAQ. This CDR3 is CVSSPRGQITQDTQYF. The CDR3 DNA sequence: TGTGTCAGCAGCCCGAGGGGACAAATCACACAGGATACGCAGTATTTT.

This clonotype occurred a few times. The chain joins TRBV5-1 to TRBJ2-5; 8 nucleotides align to TRBD1. This CDR3 is built from 14 residues. J was trimmed by 3 bases and V by 0 bases; bases with no gene match: 1. The germline CDR1 and CDR2 sequences are SGHRS and YFSETQ. The CDR3 DNA reads TGCGCCAGCAGCTTGGTACAGGGGGAAGAGACCCAGTACTTC. Translated, it gives CASSLVQGEETQYF.